This T cell receptor beta chain was sequenced for a study of beta chain features in type 1 diabetes. There are a few counts of this clone. Its antigen is as yet unknown. Expressed TCRB transcripts were sequenced after all isolated RNA was converted to cDNA. TCRdb keeps only in-frame clones here, not all; method: immunoSEQ multiplex PCR. This sample carries some 640,000 clones, roughly an eighth of them seen once, and the ten largest clones take 0.035% to 0.04%. The study, taken as a whole, reports: Highly expressing activated T cells could be over-counted with a cDNA template. Healthy donors had naive, central memory and Treg TCRB repertoires that appeared less similar than those seen among patients. PCR, the amplification step, might favor shorter templates, equally in patients and controls. Shortening of TCRB CDR3s, moderate but significant, appeared in all four CD4+ subsets of Type 1 diabetes patients.

V was pared by 5 bases and J by 5 bases, with 9 bases of the junction left unmatched. This CDR3 region has 15 residues. Per the germline V gene, CDR1 is SGHTA and CDR2 is FQGNSA. Sequences were obtained from naive CD4+ T cells from blood. This sequence originates from a man younger than 30 with type 1 diabetes. This chain uses TRBV7-2 with TRBJ2-5, with 9 bases identical to TRBD2. CDR3 nucleotides: TGTGCCAGCAGCAAACCGGGGGGACTAGCCGAGACCCAGTACTTC. Amino acids: CASSKPGGLAETQYF.